These T cell receptor beta chains were read from a single sample in a study of CD8 T cells in ankylosing spondylitis. Via MiXCR, TCRdb re-called the 5' RACE reads, giving one row per CDR3 protein. The table lists around 250,000 distinct CDR3 sequences, roughly 10% of them singletons. Sequencing input: blood, either unsorted or a sorted T cell fraction (not recorded which). The receptor set was obtained from a male donor with ankylosing spondylitis or in good health (not recorded which). CDR3s include the opening cysteine and the closing phenylalanine or tryptophan. The D gene is left open where the match is weak. A clone size is listed for some rows: how often the clone was seen (once, few, many), or a class if it is expanded.

TRBJ1-2 | TRBV29-1 | - | many | TGCAGCGTTGAGGGAGGACGGACCGCCTATGGCTACACCTTC | CSVEGGRTAYGYTF
TRBJ2-5 | TRBV5-1 | - | many | TGCGCCAGCAGTTGGTCAGCCGAGACCCAGTACTTC | CASSWSAETQYF
TRBJ2-1 | TRBV24-1 | - | - | TGTGCCACCAGTCCCCAGGGAAGGACAAATGAGCAGTTCTTC | CATSPQGRTNEQFF
TRBJ2-5 | TRBV5-1 | - | - | TGCGCCAGCAGCTTGGGTTCCGGGGGAAGACAAGAAACCCAGTACTTC | CASSLGSGGRQETQYF
TRBJ2-2 | TRBV7-9 | - | - | TGTGCCAGCAGCCTGGAGCTCGGGGAGCTGTTTTTT | CASSLELGELFF
TRBJ2-2 | TRBV10-1 | - | many | TGCGCCAGCGGAGTAGGAGTGACCGGGGAGCTGTTTTTT | CASGVGVTGELFF
TRBJ2-2 | TRBV6-1 | - | many | TGTGCCAGCAGTGAATTAGAGACCGGGGAGCTGTTTTTT | CASSELETGELFF
TRBJ2-7 | TRBV9 | - | many | TGTGCCAGCAGCGTAGGGGGGCCAGCCTACGAGCAGTACTTC | CASSVGGPAYEQYF
TRBJ2-3 | TRBV5-1 | - | many | TGCGCCAGCAGCTTGGGGCAGGTCATTCAAAAGACAGATACGCAGTATTTT | CASSLGQVIQKTDTQYF
TRBJ1-1 | TRBV7-8 | - | many | TGTGCCAGCAGCTTAGGGGGGCCGGGCACTGAAGCTTTCTTT | CASSLGGPGTEAFF
TRBJ2-2 | TRBV10-3 | TRBD1 | many | TGTGCCGCTTCCGGGACAGGAGATGCCGGGGAGCTGTTTTTT | CAASGTGDAGELFF
TRBJ1-1 | TRBV3-1 | - | - | TGTGCCAGCAGCCAAGGGGAAAGCCGGACCGAAGCTTTCTTT | CASSQGESRTEAFF
TRBJ2-1 | TRBV7-3 | TRBD2 | few | TGTGCCAGCAGTCAACACTTTGGCAGGGAGGGCTACAATGAGCAGTTCTTC | CASSQHFGREGYNEQFF
TRBJ2-3 | TRBV20-1 | - | many | TGCAGTGCTAGCGAGCATAGCACAGATACGCAGTATTTT | CSASEHSTDTQYF
TRBJ1-5 | TRBV7-2 | - | many | TGTGCCAGCGGGGGAGGACAGCTCAATCAGCCCCAGCATTTT | CASGGGQLNQPQHF
TRBJ1-1 | TRBV7-9 | - | many | TGTGCCAGCAGCCCGACCCTTGAACACACTGAAGCTTTCTTT | CASSPTLEHTEAFF
TRBJ1-2 | TRBV6-1 | TRBD1 | once | TGTGCCAGCAACCGGGACAGGCAAGGCTACACCTTC | CASNRDRQGYTF
TRBJ2-5 | TRBV24-1 | TRBD1 | many | TGTGCCACCAGTGATCCGCGGACAGGGGTAGAGACCCAGTACTTC | CATSDPRTGVETQYF
TRBJ1-3 | TRBV20-1 | - | many | TGCAGTATCCGGACAGCTGGAAACACCATATATTTT | CSIRTAGNTIYF
TRBJ1-4 | TRBV6-4 | - | few | TGTGCCAGCAGTTACCTCGGACACGGGAATGAAAAACTGTTTTTT | CASSYLGHGNEKLFF
TRBJ2-2 | TRBV12-3/TRBV12-4 | - | many | TGTGCCAGCGCTTTTTTCCCCACCGGGGAGCTGTTTTTT | CASAFFPTGELFF
TRBJ1-1 | TRBV7-2 | - | few | TGTGCCAGCAGCCACTGGACGGGGAACACTGAAGCTTTCTTT | CASSHWTGNTEAFF
TRBJ2-5 | TRBV10-3 | TRBD2 | - | TGTGCCACCCTAGCGGGGGTGGAAGAGACCCAGTACTTC | CATLAGVEETQYF
TRBJ2-7 | TRBV20-1 | - | many | TGCAGTGCTGGAACGACCGGGACTCCATCCTACGAGCAGTACTTC | CSAGTTGTPSYEQYF
TRBJ2-3 | TRBV12-3/TRBV12-4 | TRBD1 | - | TGTGCCAGCAGTTTAGGGACAGGAAACACAGATACGCAGTATTTT | CASSLGTGNTDTQYF
TRBJ2-3 | TRBV6-5 | TRBD1 | - | TGTGCCAGCAGTTATCTGCAGGGGGCAGATACGCAGTATTTT | CASSYLQGADTQYF
TRBJ2-5 | TRBV20-1 | - | few | TGCAGTGCTAGATGGGCCTTCGGGGAGACCCAGTACTTC | CSARWAFGETQYF
TRBJ1-1 | TRBV7-8 | - | - | TGTGCCAGCAGCGCCAAGCTGCCTGAAGCTTTCTTT | CASSAKLPEAFF
TRBJ2-3 | TRBV20-1 | TRBD2 | few | TGCAGTGCTAGAGATATGCGCTCGGGGGGGCCTGGAGATACGCAGTATTTT | CSARDMRSGGPGDTQYF
TRBJ2-7 | TRBV9 | TRBD2 | - | TGTGCCAGCAGCGCCGGACTAGCGGGCCACGAGCAGTACTTC | CASSAGLAGHEQYF
TRBJ2-1 | TRBV3-1 | - | many | TGTGCCAGCAGCCAAGGGCTGAGATACGGCAATGAGCAGTTCTTC | CASSQGLRYGNEQFF
TRBJ2-3 | TRBV10-3 | TRBD1 | many | TGTGCCATCAGTGAGTCGCAGGGGGCTGGAGATACGCAGTATTTT | CAISESQGAGDTQYF
TRBJ2-5 | TRBV4-1 | - | many | TGCGCCAGCAGCCAAGTGTCAGGAGAGACCCAGTACTTC | CASSQVSGETQYF
TRBJ2-1 | TRBV5-1 | TRBD1 | few | TGCGCCAGCAGCTCTTCCGGGACAGCTAACAATGAGCAGTTCTTC | CASSSSGTANNEQFF
TRBJ2-2 | TRBV9 | - | many | TGTGCCAGCAGCACTTTCGGGGAGCTGTTTTTT | CASSTFGELFF